This is a list of T cell receptor beta chains from one sample in a study of shared T cell receptors in the human thymus. Method: immunoSEQ multiplex PCR; TCRdb's copy keeps in-frame clones and lacks some. The sample lists about 400,000 clones; 85% to 95% were seen once. The sequenced sample was thymocytes. These TCRs come from a human donor. Both conserved end residues are part of each CDR3.

V,J,CDR3
TRBV19,TRBJ1-5,CASSISTRDQPQHF
TRBV7-2,TRBJ2-5,CASSGHTHQETQYF
TRBV6-5,TRBJ1-2,CASSSPGPRGYTF
TRBV9,TRBJ2-1,CASSPRAPSGNNEQFF
TRBV11-2,TRBJ2-7,CASSHIPGQGEQYF
TRBV7-7,TRBJ2-2,CASSLVSSGSSGELFF
TRBV28,TRBJ2-4,CASRLIGGQSKNIQYF
TRBV4-1,TRBJ2-7,CASSQGPGYEQYF
TRBV27,TRBJ2-5,CASRPGGQETQYF
TRBV19,TRBJ2-7,CASSTLAGALLSYEQYF
TRBV30,TRBJ2-7,CAWSPGVSYEQYF
TRBV7-6,TRBJ2-5,CASSLGLAGGQETQYF
TRBV7-2,TRBJ2-5,CASSIPGLAGDVAETQYF
TRBV10-1,TRBJ2-7,CASSDHEQYF
TRBV28,TRBJ2-7,CASSCPAGLYEQYF
TRBV7-3,TRBJ2-2,CASSLKAGMRGDTGELFF
TRBV7-9,TRBJ1-3,CASSSGHPSNF
TRBV27,TRBJ2-1,CASSLRDPYYNEQFF
TRBV27,TRBJ2-3,CASSLDPVAQAGNRTDTQYF
TRBV28,TRBJ2-1,CASSLDGLRAPNYNEQFF
TRBV6-1,TRBJ1-5,CASRRQGLGNQPQHF
TRBV10-3,TRBJ2-5,CATKPSPGLVETQYF
TRBV7-2,TRBJ1-2,CASSLQGQIYGYTF
TRBV12-5,TRBJ2-3,CASGPSLGGTDTQYF
TRBV5-7,TRBJ2-6,CASLTCVQSRANVLTF
TRBV5-4,TRBJ2-1,CASSLKVSGSYNEQFF
TRBV5-1,TRBJ2-6,CASSLCNEVSGSGANVLTF
TRBV6-5,TRBJ2-1,CATTGDNEQFF
TRBV4-3,TRBJ2-7,CASSQDPPRDDEQYF
TRBV21-1,TRBJ2-2,CASSKGERGTGELFF
TRBV30,TRBJ1-1,CAWSPYPNTEAFF
TRBV11-3,TRBJ1-1,CASSQSGGTEAFF
TRBV7-9,TRBJ1-2,CASSLRGDSPYYGYTF
TRBV7-9,TRBJ2-3,CASSSPGQPTDTQYF
TRBV27,TRBJ2-1,CASRTIGGRKIYNEQFF
TRBV7-8,TRBJ1-4,CASSLRSRLSTNEKLFF
TRBV5-6,TRBJ2-7,CASSFGRLPYEQYF
TRBV12-5,TRBJ1-2,CASALAGTGGYTF
TRBV28,TRBJ2-5,CASSSGGYQETQYF
TRBV7-9,TRBJ1-3,CASRSGSASGNTIYF
TRBV27,TRBJ1-4,CASSSTRQAPGKLFF
TRBV30,TRBJ1-4,CAWSVRHPYATNEKLFF
TRBV9,TRBJ2-5,CASSGTHRWPWTQYF
TRBV7-9,TRBJ2-1,CASSRDPGLAPLNEQFF
TRBV29-1,TRBJ2-4,CSVERAGAKNIQYF
TRBV5-8,TRBJ1-3,CASSLEGARGNTIYF
TRBV6-1,TRBJ2-3,CASSEAHTSGLRDTQYF
TRBV28,TRBJ2-5,CASRGTGVEETQYF
TRBV7-9,TRBJ2-7,CASSFGTGSGISYEQYF
TRBV25-1,TRBJ2-3,CASISPRAGGDTQYF
TRBV11-2,TRBJ1-2,CASSPPGAADRYGYTF
TRBV30,TRBJ2-4,CAWSRAGGAKNIQYF
TRBV4-2,TRBJ2-3,CASSQDSGDWGLDTQYF
TRBV25-1,TRBJ2-7,CASSTWTGVYEQYF
TRBV5-1,TRBJ2-1,CASSLTASGRTNEQFF